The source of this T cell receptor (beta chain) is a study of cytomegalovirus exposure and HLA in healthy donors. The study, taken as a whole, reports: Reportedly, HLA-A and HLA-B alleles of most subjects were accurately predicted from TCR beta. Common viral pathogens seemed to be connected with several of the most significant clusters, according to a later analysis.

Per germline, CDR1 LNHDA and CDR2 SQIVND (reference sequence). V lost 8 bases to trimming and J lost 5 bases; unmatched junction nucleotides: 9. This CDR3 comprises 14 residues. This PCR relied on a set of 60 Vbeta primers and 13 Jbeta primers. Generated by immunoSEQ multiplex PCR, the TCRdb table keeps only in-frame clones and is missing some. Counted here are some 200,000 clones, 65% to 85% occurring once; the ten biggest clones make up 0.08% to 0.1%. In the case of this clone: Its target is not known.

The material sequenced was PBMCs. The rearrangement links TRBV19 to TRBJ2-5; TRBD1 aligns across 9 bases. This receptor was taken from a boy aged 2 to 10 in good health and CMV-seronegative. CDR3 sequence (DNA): TGTGCCAGTGGTCGGACAGGGGTAGGGGAGACCCAGTACTTC. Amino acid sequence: CASGRTGVGETQYF.